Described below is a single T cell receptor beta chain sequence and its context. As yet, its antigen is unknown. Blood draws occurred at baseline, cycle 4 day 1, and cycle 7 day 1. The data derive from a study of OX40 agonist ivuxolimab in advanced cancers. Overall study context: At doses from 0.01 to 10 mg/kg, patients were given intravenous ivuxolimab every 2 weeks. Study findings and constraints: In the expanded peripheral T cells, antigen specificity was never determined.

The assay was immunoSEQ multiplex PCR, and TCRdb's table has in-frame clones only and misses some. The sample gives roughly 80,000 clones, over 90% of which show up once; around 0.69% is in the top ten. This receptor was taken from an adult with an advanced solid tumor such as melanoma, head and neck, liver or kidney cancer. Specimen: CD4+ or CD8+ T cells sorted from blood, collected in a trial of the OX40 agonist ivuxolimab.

CDR3 coding DNA: TGTGCCAGTAGTCTACAGGCGAACTATGGCTACACCTTC. Protein: CASSLQANYGYTF. The chain is built from TRBV19 and TRBJ1-2; a weak D match, TRBD1 (5 bases). This CDR3 contains 13 residues. Germline CDR1 and CDR2: LNHDA and SQIVND (reference sequence). Trimming cost V 5 bases and J 2 bases, with 9 bases left between them.